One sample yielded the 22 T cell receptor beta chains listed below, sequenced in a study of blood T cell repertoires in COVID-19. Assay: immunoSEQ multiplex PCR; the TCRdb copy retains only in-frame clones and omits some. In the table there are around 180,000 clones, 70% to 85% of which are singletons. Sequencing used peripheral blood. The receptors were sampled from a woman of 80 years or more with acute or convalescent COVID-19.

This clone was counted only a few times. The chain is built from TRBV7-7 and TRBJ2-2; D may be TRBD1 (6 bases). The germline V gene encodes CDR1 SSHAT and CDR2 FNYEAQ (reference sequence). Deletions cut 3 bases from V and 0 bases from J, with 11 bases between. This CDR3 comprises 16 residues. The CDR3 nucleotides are TGTGCCAGCAGCTTTACCGGGACACCGAACACCGGGGAGCTGTTTTTT. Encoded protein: CASSFTGTPNTGELFF.

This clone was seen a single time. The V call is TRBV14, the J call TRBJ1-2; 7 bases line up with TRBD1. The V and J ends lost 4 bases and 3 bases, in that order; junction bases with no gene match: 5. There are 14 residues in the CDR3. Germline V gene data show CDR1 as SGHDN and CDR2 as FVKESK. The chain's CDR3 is CASSRDSPDYGYTF. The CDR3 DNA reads TGTGCCAGCAGCCGGGACAGCCCGGACTATGGCTACACCTTC.

CDR3 protein: CASSETSGNYEQYF. The CDR3 DNA follows: TGTGCCAGCAGCGAGACTAGCGGGAACTACGAGCAGTACTTC. The chain links TRBV7-2 to TRBJ2-7; 11 nucleotides agree with TRBD2. The CDR3 extends over 14 amino acids. The germline V gene has CDR1 SGHTA and CDR2 FQGNSA. Losses at the gene ends were 5 bases for V and 3 bases for J; bases not matched to a gene: 3.

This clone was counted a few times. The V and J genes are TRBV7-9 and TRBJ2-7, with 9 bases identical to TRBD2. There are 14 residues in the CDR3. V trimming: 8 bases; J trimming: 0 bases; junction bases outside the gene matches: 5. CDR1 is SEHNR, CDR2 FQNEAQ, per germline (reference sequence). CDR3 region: CASERGDASYEQYF. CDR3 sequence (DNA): TGTGCCAGCGAGCGGGGGGATGCCTCCTACGAGCAGTACTTC.

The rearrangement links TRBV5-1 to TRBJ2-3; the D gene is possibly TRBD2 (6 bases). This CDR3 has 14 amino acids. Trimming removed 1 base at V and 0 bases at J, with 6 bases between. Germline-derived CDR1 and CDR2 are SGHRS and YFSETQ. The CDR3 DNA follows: TGCGCCAGCAGCTTGCGGGAGAGCACAGATACGCAGTATTTT. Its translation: CASSLRESTDTQYF. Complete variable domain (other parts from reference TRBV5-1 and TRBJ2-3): KAGVTQTPRYLIKTRGQQVTLSCSPISGHRSVSWYQQTPGQGLQFLFEYFSETQRNKGNFPGRFSGRQFSNSRSEMNVSTLELGDSALYLCASSLRESTDTQYFGPGTRLTVL.

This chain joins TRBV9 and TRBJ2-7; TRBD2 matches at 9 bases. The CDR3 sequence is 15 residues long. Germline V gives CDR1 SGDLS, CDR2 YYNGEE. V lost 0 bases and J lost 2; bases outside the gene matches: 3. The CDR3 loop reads CASSVGAGGTYEQYF. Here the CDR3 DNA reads TGTGCCAGCAGCGTAGGAGCGGGGGGAACCTACGAGCAGTACTTC.

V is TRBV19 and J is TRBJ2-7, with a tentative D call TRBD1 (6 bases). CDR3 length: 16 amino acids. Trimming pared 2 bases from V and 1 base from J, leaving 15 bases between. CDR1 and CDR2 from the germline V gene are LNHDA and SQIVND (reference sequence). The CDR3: CASSIRGGQGSYEQYF. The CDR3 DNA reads TGTGCCAGTAGTATAAGAGGGGGACAAGGGTCCTACGAGCAGTACTTC.

For the CDR3, the DNA is TGTGCCAGCAGCCCTCGGACAGGCACCGGGGGGGCCAACGTCCTGACTTTC. Residues: CASSPRTGTGGANVLTF. The rearrangement joins TRBV7-3 to TRBJ2-6; TRBD1 matches 7 bases. Germline V CDR1 and CDR2: SGHTA, FQGTGA. The CDR3 length is 17 residues. With 5 bases clipped from V and 4 bases from J, the junction kept 11 bases outside the gene matches.

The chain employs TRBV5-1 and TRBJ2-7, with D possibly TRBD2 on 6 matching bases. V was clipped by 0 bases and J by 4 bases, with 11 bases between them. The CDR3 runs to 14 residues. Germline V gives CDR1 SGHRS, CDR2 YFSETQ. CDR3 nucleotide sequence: TGCGCCAGCAGCTTGGAGACTAGTAGTTACGAGCAGTACTTC. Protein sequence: CASSLETSSYEQYF.

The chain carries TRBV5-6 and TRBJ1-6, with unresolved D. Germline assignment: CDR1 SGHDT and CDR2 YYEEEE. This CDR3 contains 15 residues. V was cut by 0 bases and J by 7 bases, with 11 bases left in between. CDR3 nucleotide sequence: TGTGCCAGCAGCTTGGAGCCGGGGAGGAATTCACCCCTCCACTTT. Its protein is CASSLEPGRNSPLHF.

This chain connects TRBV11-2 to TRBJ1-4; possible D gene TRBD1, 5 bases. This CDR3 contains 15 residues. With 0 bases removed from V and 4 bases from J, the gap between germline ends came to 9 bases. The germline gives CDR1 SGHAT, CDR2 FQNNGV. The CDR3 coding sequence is TGTGCCAGCAGCTTAGACAGGGTTGGTAATGAAAAACTGTTTTTT. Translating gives CASSLDRVGNEKLFF.

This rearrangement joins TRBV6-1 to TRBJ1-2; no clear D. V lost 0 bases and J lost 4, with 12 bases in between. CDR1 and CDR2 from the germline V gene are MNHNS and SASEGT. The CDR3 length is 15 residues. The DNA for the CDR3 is TGTGCCAGCAGTGAAGCGGGCGCGTCGCTCTATGGCTACACCTTC. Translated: CASSEAGASLYGYTF.

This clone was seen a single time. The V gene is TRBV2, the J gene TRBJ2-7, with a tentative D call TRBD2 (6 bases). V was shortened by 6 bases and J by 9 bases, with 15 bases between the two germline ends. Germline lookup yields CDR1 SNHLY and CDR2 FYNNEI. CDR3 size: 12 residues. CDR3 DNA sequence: TGTGCCAGCAGCCAGAGGAGGGCCGGGCAGTACTTC. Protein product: CASSQRRAGQYF.

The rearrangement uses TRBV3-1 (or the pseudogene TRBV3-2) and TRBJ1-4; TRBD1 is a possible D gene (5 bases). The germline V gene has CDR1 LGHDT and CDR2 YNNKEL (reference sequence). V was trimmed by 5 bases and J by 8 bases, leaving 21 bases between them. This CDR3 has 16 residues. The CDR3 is CASSALRGSRGEKLFF. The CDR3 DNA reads TGTGCCAGCAGCGCTTTGAGGGGCTCACGGGGGGAAAAACTGTTTTTT.

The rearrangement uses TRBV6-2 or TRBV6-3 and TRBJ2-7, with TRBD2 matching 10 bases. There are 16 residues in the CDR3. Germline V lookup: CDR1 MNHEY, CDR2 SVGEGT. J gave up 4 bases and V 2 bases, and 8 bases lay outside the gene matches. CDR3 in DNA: TGTGCCAGCAGTTACCCGGCGGCTAGCGGGGGATACGAGCAGTACTTC. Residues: CASSYPAASGGYEQYF.

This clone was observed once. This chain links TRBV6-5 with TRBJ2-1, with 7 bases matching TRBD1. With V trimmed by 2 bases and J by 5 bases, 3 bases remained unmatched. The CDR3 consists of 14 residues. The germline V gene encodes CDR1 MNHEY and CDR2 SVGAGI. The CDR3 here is CASSYRGRDNEQFF. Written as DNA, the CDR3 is TGTGCCAGCAGTTACAGGGGGCGCGACAATGAGCAGTTCTTC.

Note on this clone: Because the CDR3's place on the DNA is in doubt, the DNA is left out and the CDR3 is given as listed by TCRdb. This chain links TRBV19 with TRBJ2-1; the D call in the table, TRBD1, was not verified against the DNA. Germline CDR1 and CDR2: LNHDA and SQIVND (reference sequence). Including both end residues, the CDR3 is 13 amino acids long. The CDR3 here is CASSIGWGLGAFF.

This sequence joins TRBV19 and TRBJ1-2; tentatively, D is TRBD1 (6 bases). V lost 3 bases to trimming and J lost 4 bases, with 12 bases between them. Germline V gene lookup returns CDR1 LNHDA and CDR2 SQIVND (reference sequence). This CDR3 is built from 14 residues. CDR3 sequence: CASSMGGQPYGYTF. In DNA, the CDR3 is TGTGCCAGTAGTATGGGGGGGCAGCCCTATGGCTACACCTTC.

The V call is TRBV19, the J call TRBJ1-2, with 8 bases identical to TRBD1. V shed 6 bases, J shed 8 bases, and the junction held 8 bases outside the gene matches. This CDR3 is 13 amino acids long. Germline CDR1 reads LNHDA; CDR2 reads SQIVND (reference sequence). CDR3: CASRSTGEYGYTF. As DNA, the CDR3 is TGTGCCAGTAGGTCGACAGGGGAATACGGCTACACCTTC.

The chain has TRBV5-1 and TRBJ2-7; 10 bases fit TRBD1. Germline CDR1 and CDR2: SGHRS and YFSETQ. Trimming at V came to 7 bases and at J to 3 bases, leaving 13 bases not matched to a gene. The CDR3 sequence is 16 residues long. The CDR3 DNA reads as TGCGCCAGCTCTCCTGGGGGGACAGGGGTTTTCTACGAGCAGTACTTC. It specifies CASSPGGTGVFYEQYF.

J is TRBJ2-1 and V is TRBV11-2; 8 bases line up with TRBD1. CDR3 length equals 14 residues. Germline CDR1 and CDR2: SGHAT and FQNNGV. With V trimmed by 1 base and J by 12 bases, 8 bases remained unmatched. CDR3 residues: CASSLVGQGTVQFF. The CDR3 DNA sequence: TGTGCCAGCAGCTTAGTTGGACAGGGAACGGTGCAGTTCTTC. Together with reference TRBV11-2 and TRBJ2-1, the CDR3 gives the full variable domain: EAGVAQSPRYKIIEKRQSVAFWCNPISGHATLYWYQQILGQGPKLLIQFQNNGVVDDSQLPKDRFSAERLKGVDSTLKIQPAKLEDSAVYLCASSLVGQGTVQFFGPGTRLTVL.

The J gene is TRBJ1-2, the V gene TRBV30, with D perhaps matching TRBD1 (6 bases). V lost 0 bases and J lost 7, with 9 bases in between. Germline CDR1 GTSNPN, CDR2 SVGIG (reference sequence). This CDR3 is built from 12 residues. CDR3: CAWSVGGLGYTF. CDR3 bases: TGTGCCTGGAGTGTGGGGGGGCTTGGCTACACCTTC.